This is a list of T cell receptor beta chains from one sample in a study of T and B cells in COVID-19 patients. MiXCR, run by TCRdb on the multiplex PCR reads, gives a single entry per CDR3 protein. The sample has some 8,000 distinct CDR3 sequences, 25% to 30% seen once. Source material: blood. These receptors all stem from a human donor with active COVID-19. CDR3s leave out the opening cysteine and the closing phenylalanine or tryptophan. The order of the fields is V gene, D gene, J gene, CDR3 protein. D genes are given only for firm matches.

TRBV7-6	TRBD1	TRBJ2-7	ASSLAGDRGGEQY
TRBV19	-	TRBJ1-3	ASSISGSGNTIY
TRBV5-4	TRBD2	TRBJ2-7	AWGSAGVLDEQY
TRBV29-1	-	TRBJ2-3	SVEISRGPEADTQY
TRBV10-2	TRBD1	TRBJ2-5	ASRSRGPETQY
TRBV6-5	-	TRBJ2-2	ASTIHAESGELF
TRBV5-1	-	TRBJ1-2	ASSREDGTIGYT
TRBV5-4	-	TRBJ2-5	ASSSGGSMETQY
TRBV15	-	TRBJ2-1	ATSRDMGGTYNEQF
TRBV27	-	TRBJ1-2	ASSLRENYGYT
TRBV19	-	TRBJ1-1	ASSTWLNTEAF
TRBV6-5	-	TRBJ1-2	ASSRPDSYGYT
TRBV10-3	TRBD1	TRBJ2-3	AISEWDRGRPDTQY
TRBV24-1	-	TRBJ1-4	ATSRGGTNEKLF
TRBV5-1	TRBD2	TRBJ2-1	ASSSLLAGGPPEQF
TRBV5-6	-	TRBJ2-1	ASSPGMGQTTYNEQF
TRBV20-1	-	TRBJ1-2	SARPYGTYGYT
TRBV19	TRBD2	TRBJ2-1	ASSSSGVFGEQF
TRBV10-3	-	TRBJ2-2	ATSGGGRDTGELF
TRBV5-4	-	TRBJ2-3	ASSPSMADTQY
TRBV6-4	TRBD2	TRBJ2-3	ASSVTSGKPDTQY
TRBV6-2/TRBV6-3	TRBD2	TRBJ2-1	ASSYSELAASYNEQF
TRBV19	TRBD2	TRBJ2-2	ASTLGGANTGELF
TRBV12-3/TRBV12-4	TRBD2	TRBJ2-5	ASSYRDYQETQY
TRBV6-5	TRBD1	TRBJ1-5	ATKSGGPHGDQPQH
TRBV6-2/TRBV6-3	-	TRBJ2-2	ASSPNRRNTGELF
TRBV12-3/TRBV12-4	TRBD1	TRBJ1-2	ASSPTGTANYGYT